This T cell receptor (beta chain) was recorded in a study of beta chain features in type 1 diabetes. Study background: Age, gender, cell numbers and subset yield matched between patients and controls. Study outcomes and limitations: For patients and controls alike, PCR might favor shorter templates to the same degree.

Expressed TCRB transcripts got sequenced, as all isolated RNA was reverse transcribed. Some 4 million reads on average were seen across naive, central memory and regulatory T cell samples. Some clones are missing from TCRdb's copy, which holds only in-frame ones; the method was immunoSEQ multiplex PCR. The repertoire holds 900,000 or so clones, with 15% to 20% as singletons. This clone showed up just a few times. Its antigen is not known. Purities over 98% were achieved in all sorted populations. V was clipped by 6 bases and J by 8 bases; unmatched bases: 2. CDR3 length: 14 residues. In germline, CDR1 is MNHNY, CDR2 SVGAGI (reference sequence).

The receptor's source is a woman aged 18-29 years in good health. The sequenced sample consisted of naive CD4+ T cells from blood. This chain uses TRBV6-6 with TRBJ2-1; 15 bases are shared with TRBD2. CDR3 sequence (DNA): TGTGCCAGCAGGAGGACTAGCGGGAGGGATGAGCAGTTCTTC. It encodes CASRRTSGRDEQFF.